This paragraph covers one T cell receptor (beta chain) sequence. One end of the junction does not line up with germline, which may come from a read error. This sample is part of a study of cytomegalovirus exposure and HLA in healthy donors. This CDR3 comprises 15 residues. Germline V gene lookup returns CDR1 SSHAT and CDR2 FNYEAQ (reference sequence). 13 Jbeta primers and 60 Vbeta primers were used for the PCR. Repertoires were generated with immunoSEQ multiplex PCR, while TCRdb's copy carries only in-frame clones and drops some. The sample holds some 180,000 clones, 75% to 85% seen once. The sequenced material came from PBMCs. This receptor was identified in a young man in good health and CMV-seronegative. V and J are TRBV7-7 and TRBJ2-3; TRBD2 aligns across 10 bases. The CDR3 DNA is TGTGCTAGCAGCCCGGGACTAGCGAACACAGATACGCAGTATTTT. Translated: CASSPGLANTDTQYF.